Below are 25 T cell receptor beta chains sequenced from a single sample in a study of shared clonotypes between healthy human individuals. Here immunoSEQ multiplex PCR was the method, and the copy in TCRdb shows in-frame clones only, minus some. This repertoire shows hundreds of thousands of clones, about 96% found once; its top ten account for around 0.3%. Specimen: memory CD8+ T cells sorted from blood. Regarding subset: CD45RO+ cells pooled with CCR7-negative TemRA cells. These receptors came from a young man in good health.

Only one count was recorded for this clone. The rearrangement links TRBV7-9 to TRBJ2-1; 9 bases agree with TRBD2. This CDR3 is built from 15 residues. V gave up 5 bases and J gave up 16 bases; unmatched junction bases: 18. Germline V gene data show CDR1 as SEHNR and CDR2 as FQNEAQ (reference sequence). In DNA, the CDR3 is TGTGCCAGCAGCCTAGGGGCTAGCGGGACCACGTTCCTCTTCTTC. It specifies CASSLGASGTTFLFF.

The chain recombines TRBV28 with TRBJ2-5, with a tentative D call TRBD1 (5 bases). The V gene lost 3 bases and the J gene lost 5 bases, with 13 bases spanning the gap. Germline loops: CDR1 MDHEN, CDR2 SYDVKM. The CDR3 consists of 14 residues. The CDR3 protein is CASSFPRAPETQYF. DNA of the CDR3: TGTGCCAGCAGTTTCCCCAGGGCCCCGGAGACCCAGTACTTC.

The chain is built from TRBV9 and TRBJ2-3; 8 nucleotides agree with TRBD2. CDR3 length equals 17 residues. The germline gives CDR1 SGDLS, CDR2 YYNGEE. V was clipped by 3 bases and J by 1 base; unmatched bases: 10. CDR3 sequence (DNA): TGTGCCAGCAGCGACCAATTAGCGGGACGAGGCACAGATACGCAGTATTTT. This codes for CASSDQLAGRGTDTQYF.

The gene calls are TRBV7-3 and TRBJ2-1; D is unclear. V was shortened by 4 bases and J by 6 bases, with 10 bases between the two germline ends. This CDR3 comprises 13 residues. Germline V lookup: CDR1 SGHTA, CDR2 FQGTGA. CDR3 region: CASSSLGINEQFF. In DNA, the CDR3 is TGTGCCAGCAGCTCCTTGGGAATCAATGAGCAGTTCTTC. Full variable domain (missing parts from reference TRBV7-3 and TRBJ2-1): GAGVSQTPSNKVTEKGKYVELRCDPISGHTALYWYRQSLGQGPEFLIYFQGTGAADDSGLPNDRFFAVRPEGSVSTLKIQRTERGDSAVYLCASSSLGINEQFFGPGTRLTVL.

The rearrangement uses TRBV7-2 and TRBJ2-7; 8 nucleotides align to TRBD1. Germline CDR1 reads SGHTA; CDR2 reads FQGNSA. J was trimmed by 7 bases and V by 0 bases; bases with no gene match: 11. The CDR3 consists of 16 residues. The CDR3 nucleotides read TGTGCCAGCAGCTTAGCAATAGACAGGGGCGCGGAAGAGCAGTACTTC. The encoded protein is CASSLAIDRGAEEQYF. Variable domain in full (rest from reference TRBV7-2 and TRBJ2-7): GAGVSQSPSNKVTEKGKDVELRCDPISGHTALYWYRQSLGQGLEFLIYFQGNSAPDKSGLPSDRFSAERTGGSVSTLTIQRTQQEDSAVYLCASSLAIDRGAEEQYFGPGTRLTVT.

This clone appeared once. This chain uses TRBV7-6 with TRBJ2-1; TRBD2 is a possible D gene (5 bases). The CDR3 has 15 residues. The V gene lost 1 base and the J gene lost 9 bases, with 16 bases spanning the gap. Germline V gene lookup returns CDR1 SGHVS and CDR2 FNYEAQ. CDR3 nucleotide sequence: TGTGCCAGCAGCTTAGGCACTAGAATCGAGGGTGAGCAGTTCTTC. This sequence encodes CASSLGTRIEGEQFF.

A single count supports this clone. This rearrangement joins TRBV19 to TRBJ1-5; possible D gene TRBD1, 5 bases. Trimming shortened V by 0 bases and J by 7 bases, and 7 bases separated the two germline ends. The CDR3 loop spans 13 amino acids. The germline V gene encodes CDR1 LNHDA and CDR2 SQIVND (reference sequence). The CDR3 loop is CASSIDGDQPQHF. DNA of the CDR3: TGTGCCAGTAGTATAGATGGGGACCAGCCCCAGCATTTT.

Points on this clone: Other DNA sequences in this sample translate to the same CDR3. The J gene is TRBJ1-3, the V gene TRBV9; D perhaps matches TRBD1 (6 bases). V was clipped by 3 bases and J by 1 base, with 8 bases between them. The CDR3 runs to 14 residues. Germline CDR1 and CDR2: SGDLS and YYNGEE. The CDR3 DNA follows: TGTGCCAGCAGCGCAGGGGTTTCTGGAAACACCATATATTTT. It codes for CASSAGVSGNTIYF.

The V and J genes are TRBV5-1 and TRBJ1-2, with D possibly being TRBD1 (6 bases). CDR3 length equals 15 residues. Per the germline V gene, CDR1 is SGHRS and CDR2 is YFSETQ. Between the trimmed V and J ends, which lost 0 bases and 3 bases, there was a span of 12 bases. The CDR3 coding sequence is TGCGCCAGCAGCTTGGTGGGGGCAGCTTACTATGGCTACACCTTC. This encodes CASSLVGAAYYGYTF.

The chain uses TRBV6-1 and TRBJ1-6, with TRBD1 matching 9 bases. Trimming took 2 bases from V and 7 from J; bases not matched to a gene: 3. This CDR3 is built from 15 residues. Germline V gene data show CDR1 as MNHNS and CDR2 as SASEGT. The CDR3, as DNA: TGTGCCAGCAGTGAAATGGGACAGGGAAATTCACCCCTCCACTTT. Residues: CASSEMGQGNSPLHF.

J is TRBJ2-1 and V is TRBV5-1; no clear D gene. V gave up 4 bases and J gave up 2 bases, with 16 bases separating them. CDR1 and CDR2 (germline): SGHRS, YFSETQ. The CDR3 spans 16 residues. The CDR3 nucleotides read TGCGCCAGCAGCCTATCGGAGCTCTCCCCCTACAATGAGCAGTTCTTC. The encoded protein is CASSLSELSPYNEQFF.

The J gene is TRBJ2-7, the V gene TRBV28; D unresolved. CDR1 is MDHEN and CDR2 is SYDVKM in the germline V gene. This CDR3 is built from 11 residues. The V and J ends lost 8 bases and 3 bases respectively, with 8 bases between them. Here the CDR3 reads CASPAYYEQYF. In DNA form, the CDR3 reads TGTGCCAGCCCCGCCTACTACGAGCAGTACTTC. The entire variable domain, with the rest obtained from reference TRBV28 and TRBJ2-7, is as follows: DVKVTQSSRYLVKRTGEKVFLECVQDMDHENMFWYRQDPGLGLRLIYFSYDVKMKEKGDIPEGYSVSREKKERFSLILESASTNQTSMYLCASPAYYEQYFGPGTRLTVT.

J is TRBJ2-1 and V is TRBV27; TRBD2 aligns across 8 bases. Germline V gene sequence: CDR1 MNHEY, CDR2 SMNVEV (reference sequence). The junction had 4 bases not matched to a gene; V was cut back by 6 bases and J by 3 bases. The CDR3 extends over 14 amino acids. The CDR3 region has the DNA TGTGCCAGCAGGGCGAGCGGGAGCTACAATGAGCAGTTCTTC. This gives the protein CASRASGSYNEQFF.

This clone was recorded only once. Written as DNA, the CDR3 is TGTGCCAGCAGCTTGTCCCCAGACAGTTTAACTGAAGCTTTCTTT. This codes for CASSLSPDSLTEAFF. This rearrangement joins TRBV5-8 to TRBJ1-1; D may be TRBD1 (5 bases). There are 15 residues in the CDR3. CDR1 and CDR2 from the germline V gene are SGHTS and YDEGEE. V lost 1 base and J lost 5, with 15 bases in between.

This clone came up once. The rearrangement links TRBV15 to TRBJ2-1; 9 bases line up with TRBD2. CDR1 and CDR2 (germline): LNHNV, YYDKDF (reference sequence). Unmatched junction bases numbered 1, after V lost 0 bases and J lost 4 bases. This CDR3 region has 15 residues. CDR3 loop: CATSRDLAGYNEQFF. The CDR3, as DNA: TGTGCCACCAGCAGAGATCTAGCGGGGTACAATGAGCAGTTCTTC.

The chain couples TRBV30 to TRBJ2-3; 9 bases are a match to TRBD1. CDR3 length: 14 residues. Germline V gives CDR1 GTSNPN, CDR2 SVGIG (reference sequence). The V segment lost 5 bases and the J segment 1 base; nucleotides outside the gene matches: 4. In nucleotides, the CDR3 is TGTGCCTGGTACACAGGGGGCCGCACAGATACGCAGTATTTT. This sequence encodes CAWYTGGRTDTQYF.

This chain joins TRBV27 and TRBJ2-7; 13 bases line up with TRBD2. The CDR3 runs 16 residues. Germline loops: CDR1 MNHEY, CDR2 SMNVEV (reference sequence). V lost 11 bases, J lost 7 bases, and 17 bases stayed unmatched. As DNA, the CDR3 is TGTGCCTTCAATTTAAACGGACTAGCGGGAGCGGGGGAGCAGTACTTC. Translated: CAFNLNGLAGAGEQYF.

The chain carries TRBV15 and TRBJ1-1, with D unresolved. The CDR3 runs to 12 residues. The germline V gene encodes CDR1 LNHNV and CDR2 YYDKDF (reference sequence). Trimming pared 1 base from V and 6 bases from J, leaving 6 bases between. The CDR3 protein is CATSRAYAEAFF. For the CDR3, the DNA is TGTGCCACCAGCAGAGCGTATGCTGAAGCTTTCTTT.

The chain is built from TRBV11-3 and TRBJ2-1; TRBD2 agrees at 7 bases. This CDR3 region has 15 residues. V was pared by 1 base and J by 8 bases, with 8 bases of the junction left unmatched. Germline V gene sequence: CDR1 SGHNT, CDR2 YENEEA. The CDR3 loop is CASSLAGREQDEQFF. CDR3 coding DNA: TGTGCCAGCAGCTTAGCCGGGCGGGAGCAAGATGAGCAGTTCTTC.

The V and J genes are TRBV7-9 and TRBJ2-5, with a weak D call TRBD2 (5 bases). CDR1 is SEHNR and CDR2 is FQNEAQ in the germline V gene (reference sequence). Between the trimmed V and J ends, which lost 8 bases and 5 bases, there was a span of 12 bases. The CDR3 consists of 12 residues. The CDR3 DNA reads as TGTGCCAGCCCCTCCCCGGGGGAGACCCAGTACTTC. Translating it yields CASPSPGETQYF.

V and J are TRBV28 and TRBJ1-2; 9 bases are shared with TRBD1. Unmatched junction bases numbered 7, after V lost 3 bases and J lost 8 bases. The germline gives CDR1 MDHEN, CDR2 SYDVKM. The CDR3 totals 14 residues. CDR3 in DNA: TGTGCCAGCAGTTTGGGATGGACAGGGGAGGGCTACACCTTC. Protein: CASSLGWTGEGYTF.

The chain joins TRBV5-6 to TRBJ2-2; 12 nucleotides line up with TRBD2. The CDR3 is made up of 16 amino acids. V was clipped by 3 bases and J by 6 bases; unmatched bases: 6. CDR1 is SGHDT and CDR2 is YYEEEE in the germline V gene. The CDR3 region has the DNA TGTGCCAGCAGCTCCTTGGCTAGCGGGAGGGCCGGGGAGCTGTTTTTT. Its translation is CASSSLASGRAGELFF. The full variable domain, with the rest looked up from reference TRBV5-6 and TRBJ2-2, is DAGVTQSPTHLIKTRGQQVTLRCSPKSGHDTVSWYQQALGQGPQFIFQYYEEEERQRGNFPDRFSGHQFPNYSSELNVNALLLGDSALYLCASSSLASGRAGELFFGEGSRLTVL.

The chain is built from TRBV28 and TRBJ2-1, with unresolved D. The CDR3 spans 11 residues. Per the germline V gene, CDR1 is MDHEN and CDR2 is SYDVKM. Trimming removed 4 bases at V and 6 bases at J, with 4 bases between. CDR3 coding DNA: TGTGCCAGCAGTTCTCGCAATGAGCAGTTCTTC. Its translation: CASSSRNEQFF.

The table lists this clone with a count of one. In nucleotides, the CDR3 is TGTGCCAGCTCACCAATAATTCGGGACAGGGGTTCTGGGGCCAACGTCCTGACTTTC. It encodes CASSPIIRDRGSGANVLTF. This sequence joins TRBV18 and TRBJ2-6; 10 bases are a match to TRBD1. The CDR3 loop spans 19 amino acids. Germline V gene sequence: CDR1 KGHSH, CDR2 LQKENI. Unmatched junction bases numbered 8, after V lost 2 bases and J lost 1 base.

The chain carries TRBV9 and TRBJ2-7; 10 bases match TRBD1. Trimming cost V 1 base and J 2 bases; bases outside gene matches: 6. The CDR3 is made up of 16 amino acids. CDR1 SGDLS and CDR2 YYNGEE come from the germline V gene. This chain's CDR3 is CASSVTGTGATYEQYF. CDR3 coding DNA: TGTGCCAGCAGCGTAACCGGGACAGGGGCTACCTACGAGCAGTACTTC. The full variable domain, completed using reference TRBV9 and TRBJ2-7, is DSGVTQTPKHLITATGQRVTLRCSPRSGDLSVYWYQQSLDQGLQFLIQYYNGEERAKGNILERFSAQQFPDLHSELNLSSLELGDSALYFCASSVTGTGATYEQYFGPGTRLTVT.